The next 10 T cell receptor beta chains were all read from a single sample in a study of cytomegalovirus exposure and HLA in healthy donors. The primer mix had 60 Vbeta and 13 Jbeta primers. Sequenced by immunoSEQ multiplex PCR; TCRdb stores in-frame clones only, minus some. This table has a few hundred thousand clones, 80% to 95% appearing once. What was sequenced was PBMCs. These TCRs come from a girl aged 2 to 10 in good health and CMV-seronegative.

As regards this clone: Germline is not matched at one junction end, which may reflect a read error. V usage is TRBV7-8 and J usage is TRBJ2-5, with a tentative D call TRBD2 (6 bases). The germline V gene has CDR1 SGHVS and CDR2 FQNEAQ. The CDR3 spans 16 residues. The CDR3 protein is CASSHDPPGVQGTQYF. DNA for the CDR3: TGTGCCAGCAGCCACGACCCTCCGGGGGTCCAAGGGACCCAGTACTTC.

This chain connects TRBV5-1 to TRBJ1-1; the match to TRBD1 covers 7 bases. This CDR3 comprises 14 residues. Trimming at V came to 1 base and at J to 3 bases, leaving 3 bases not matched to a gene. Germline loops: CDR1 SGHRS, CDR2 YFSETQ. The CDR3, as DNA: TGCGCCAGCAGCTTGAGGGGGCTCGACACTGAAGCTTTCTTT. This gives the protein CASSLRGLDTEAFF.

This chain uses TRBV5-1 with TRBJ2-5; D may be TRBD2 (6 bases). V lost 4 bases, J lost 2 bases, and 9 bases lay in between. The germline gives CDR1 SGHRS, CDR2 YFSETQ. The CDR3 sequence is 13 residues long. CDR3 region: CASSPGDQETQYF. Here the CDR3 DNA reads TGCGCCAGCAGCCCGGGGGATCAAGAGACCCAGTACTTC. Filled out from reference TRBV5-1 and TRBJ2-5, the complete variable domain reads KAGVTQTPRYLIKTRGQQVTLSCSPISGHRSVSWYQQTPGQGLQFLFEYFSETQRNKGNFPGRFSGRQFSNSRSEMNVSTLELGDSALYLCASSPGDQETQYFGPGTRLLVL.

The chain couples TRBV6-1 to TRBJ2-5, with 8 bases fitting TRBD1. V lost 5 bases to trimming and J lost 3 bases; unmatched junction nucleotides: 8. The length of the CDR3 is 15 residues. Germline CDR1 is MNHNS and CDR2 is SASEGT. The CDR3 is CASSFRQGLEETQYF. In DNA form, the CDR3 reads TGTGCCAGCAGTTTCCGACAGGGGTTGGAAGAGACCCAGTACTTC.

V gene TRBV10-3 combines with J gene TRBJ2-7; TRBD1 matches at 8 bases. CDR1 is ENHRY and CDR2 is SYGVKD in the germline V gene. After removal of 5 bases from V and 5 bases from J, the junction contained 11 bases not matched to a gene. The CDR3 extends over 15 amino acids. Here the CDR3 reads CAISTTDRGVHEQYF. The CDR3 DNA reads TGTGCCATCAGTACTACTGACAGGGGAGTACACGAGCAGTACTTC.

CDR3 region: CASSSGGGSEKLFF. The CDR3, as DNA: TGTGCCAGCAGTTCCGGGGGCGGGAGTGAAAAACTGTTTTTT. The chain combines TRBV28 with TRBJ1-4, with TRBD1 as a possible D gene (6 bases). The germline V gene encodes CDR1 MDHEN and CDR2 SYDVKM. The CDR3 is 14 residues long. V was shortened by 4 bases and J by 7 bases, with 13 bases between the two germline ends.

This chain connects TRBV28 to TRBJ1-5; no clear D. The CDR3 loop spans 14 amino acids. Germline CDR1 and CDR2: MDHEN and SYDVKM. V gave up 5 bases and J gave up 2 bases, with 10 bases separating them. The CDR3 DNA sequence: TGTGCCAGCAGTCCACCCCGCGGCAATCAGCCCCAGCATTTT. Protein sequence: CASSPPRGNQPQHF. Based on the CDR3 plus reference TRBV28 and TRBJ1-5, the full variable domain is DVKVTQSSRYLVKRTGEKVFLECVQDMDHENMFWYRQDPGLGLRLIYFSYDVKMKEKGDIPEGYSVSREKKERFSLILESASTNQTSMYLCASSPPRGNQPQHFGDGTRLSIL.

Written as DNA, the CDR3 is TGCGCCAGCAGTTCAGGGTCCATCGGCGGGGAGCTGTTTTTT. Translated: CASSSGSIGGELFF. V gene TRBV10-1 combines with J gene TRBJ2-2, with a tentative D call TRBD1 (5 bases). The CDR3 sequence is 14 residues long. Germline assignment: CDR1 WNHNN and CDR2 SYGVQD (reference sequence). With 5 bases removed from V and 7 bases from J, the gap between germline ends came to 14 bases.

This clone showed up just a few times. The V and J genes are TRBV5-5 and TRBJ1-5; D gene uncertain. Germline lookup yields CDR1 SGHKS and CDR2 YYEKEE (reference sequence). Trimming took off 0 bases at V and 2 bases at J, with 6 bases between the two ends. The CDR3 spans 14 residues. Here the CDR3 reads CASSLVAGNQPQHF. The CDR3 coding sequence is TGTGCCAGCAGCTTGGTGGCAGGCAATCAGCCCCAGCATTTT.

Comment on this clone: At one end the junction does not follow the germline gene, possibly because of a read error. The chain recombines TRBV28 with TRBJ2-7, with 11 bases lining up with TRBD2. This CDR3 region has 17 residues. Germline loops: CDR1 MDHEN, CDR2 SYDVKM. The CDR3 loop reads CVSSFPKTSGDRYEQYF. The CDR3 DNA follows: TGTGTCAGCAGTTTCCCGAAGACTAGCGGGGATCGGTACGAGCAGTACTTC. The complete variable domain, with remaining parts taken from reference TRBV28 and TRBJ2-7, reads DVKVTQSSRYLVKRTGEKVFLECVQDMDHENMFWYRQDPGLGLRLIYFSYDVKMKEKGDIPEGYSVSREKKERFSLILESASTNQTSMYLCVSSFPKTSGDRYEQYFGPGTRLTVT.